These T cell receptor beta chains were read from a single sample in a study of blood T cell repertoires in COVID-19. Sequencing was performed with immunoSEQ multiplex PCR; in TCRdb, only in-frame clones are kept and a portion is missing. The sample contains approximately 260,000 clones, 75% to 90% of which appear only once. Sequenced: peripheral blood. The receptor set was obtained from a woman in her seventies with acute or convalescent COVID-19. Each CDR3 is given without its conserved first and last residue.

TRBJ1-1,TRBV4-2,ASSQSLTNTEAF
TRBJ2-6,TRBV24-1,ATSDPLPRDSGANVLT
TRBJ1-4,TRBV7-3,ASSPRQGRASYEKLF
TRBJ2-5,TRBV24-1,ATAGAGGETQY
TRBJ1-2,TRBV28,ASSLGGYGYT
TRBJ2-3,TRBV3-1/TRBV3-2,ASSQVSRDTQY
TRBJ2-5,TRBV3-1/TRBV3-2,ASSPAVMETQY
TRBJ1-1,TRBV19,ASQDPGTGPEAF
TRBJ1-2,TRBV27,ASSSQGAFNYGYT
TRBJ1-1,TRBV19,ASSITGVSTEAF
TRBJ1-2,TRBV19,ASRPTGTYGYT
TRBJ2-1,TRBV2,ASSEESYNEQF
TRBJ2-3,TRBV12-5,ASGLPTGADTQY
TRBJ2-5,TRBV6-6,ASGLAGKETQY
TRBJ1-2,TRBV5-1,ASSLGALPNYGYT
TRBJ2-6,TRBV7-3,ASSLMGAGANVLT
TRBJ2-7,TRBV7-3,ASSLVGATPSYEQY